This TCR beta chain was sequenced in a study of shared T cell receptors in the human thymus. Germline CDR1 is MGHRA and CDR2 is YSYEKL. This CDR3 is built from 16 residues. V shed 4 bases and J shed 4 bases, with 19 bases lying between them. Sequencing was performed with immunoSEQ multiplex PCR; in TCRdb, only in-frame clones are kept and a portion is missing. In the table there are about 380,000 clones, around 93% of which are singletons. The chain joins TRBV4-1 to TRBJ1-1; tentatively, D is TRBD1 (6 bases). The source of this sequence is a human donor. The sequenced sample was thymocytes. The CDR3 bases are TGCGCCAGCAGCCCCCGAGGGGGAGGGCAGGGCACTGAAGCTTTCTTT. Residues: CASSPRGGGQGTEAFF.